The source of this TCR beta chain is a study of cytomegalovirus exposure and HLA in healthy donors. Germline V gene lookup returns CDR1 MNHEY and CDR2 SVGAGI. CDR3 length: 13 amino acids. A note on this clone: The junction and the germline gene differ at one end; a read error may be behind it.

The PCR was carried out with 60 Vbeta primers and 13 Jbeta primers. Profiled with immunoSEQ multiplex PCR; TCRdb holds only in-frame clones, not every one. The repertoire has 150,000 to 200,000 clones, over 70% of them found once; the top ten carry about 3.8%. The sequence came from a woman aged 60-75 years in good health and CMV-seropositive. What was sequenced was PBMCs. This chain uses TRBV6-5 with TRBJ2-4; D might be TRBD2 (5 bases). CDR3 coding DNA: TGTGCCAGCGCAGAGCTAGCCAAAAACAGTCAGTACTTC. Amino acids: CASAELAKNSQYF.